These 10 T cell receptor beta chains share one sample of origin, sequenced in a study of post-analysis software for immune sequencing data. TCR beta libraries were prepared from cDNA with unique molecular identifiers. TCRdb reprocessed the PCR reads via MiXCR and lists one record per CDR3 protein. The sample holds about 160,000 distinct CDR3 sequences; around 36% are singletons and the top ten take roughly 28%. The sequenced sample was blood, obtained after autologous hematopoietic stem cell transplantation. Every receptor here comes from a girl under 18 with multiple sclerosis.

The V call is TRBV29-1, the J call TRBJ1-2; weak D call: TRBD1 (5 bases). Looked up from germline, CDR1 is SQVTM and CDR2 is ANQGSEA. The CDR3 contains 13 residues. Deletions cut 3 bases from V and 0 bases from J, with 8 bases between. The CDR3 nucleotides are TGCAGCGTTGATACAGGAGCTAACTATGGCTACACCTTC. It codes for CSVDTGANYGYTF.

This clonotype appeared a few times. The chain uses TRBV6-6 and TRBJ1-5; D call uncertain. Germline lookup yields CDR1 MNHNY and CDR2 SVGAGI (reference sequence). This CDR3 is 13 amino acids long. The ends were cut back, 10 bases at V and 0 bases at J, with 10 bases in the middle. CDR3 sequence (DNA): TGTGCCACCAAAGGAGATAGCAATCAGCCCCAGCATTTT. It yields the protein CATKGDSNQPQHF.

This chain uses TRBV12-3 or TRBV12-4 with TRBJ1-2; the match to TRBD1 covers 8 bases. The CDR3 is 14 residues long. V was pared by 0 bases and J by 6 bases, with 3 bases of the junction left unmatched. Here the CDR3 reads CASSLAQGADGYTF. The CDR3 DNA sequence: TGTGCCAGCAGTTTAGCGCAGGGGGCTGATGGCTACACCTTC.

The chain uses TRBV28 and TRBJ2-2; no definite D call. Deletions cut 8 bases from V and 5 bases from J, with 15 bases between. The CDR3 has 14 residues. The germline V gene has CDR1 MDHEN and CDR2 SYDVKM. The CDR3 sequence: CASLRRPETGELFF. The CDR3 coding sequence is TGTGCCAGCCTAAGGCGGCCCGAGACCGGGGAGCTGTTTTTT.

This clonotype was seen more than once but under ten times. The chain couples TRBV7-2 to TRBJ2-7; TRBD2 aligns across 8 bases. Unmatched junction bases numbered 12, after V lost 5 bases and J lost 0 bases. Germline V gives CDR1 SGHTA, CDR2 FQGNSA. The CDR3 is 17 amino acids. CDR3 loop: CASSPAGLASSSYEQYF. DNA for the CDR3: TGTGCCAGCAGCCCAGCCGGACTAGCTTCCTCCTCCTACGAGCAGTACTTC. Full variable domain (rest looked up from reference TRBV7-2 and TRBJ2-7): GAGVSQSPSNKVTEKGKDVELRCDPISGHTALYWYRQSLGQGLEFLIYFQGNSAPDKSGLPSDRFSAERTGGSVSTLTIQRTQQEDSAVYLCASSPAGLASSSYEQYFGPGTRLTVT.

This clonotype was detected a few times. The chain has TRBV3-1 and TRBJ1-2; TRBD1 matches at 8 bases. Trimming cost V 4 bases and J 4 bases; bases outside gene matches: 8. Germline V gene sequence: CDR1 LGHDT, CDR2 YNNKEL (reference sequence). The CDR3 has 15 amino acids. CDR3 protein: CASSREQGVRYGYTF. CDR3 DNA sequence: TGTGCCAGCAGCCGAGAACAGGGGGTACGCTATGGCTACACCTTC.

The genes are TRBV11-2 and TRBJ2-7, with D possibly TRBD2 on 6 matching bases. The CDR3 has 16 residues. V shed 5 bases and J shed 2 bases, with 19 bases lying between them. Germline lookup yields CDR1 SGHAT and CDR2 FQNNGV. The CDR3 nucleotides read TGTGCCAGCAGCATCGGGAGTGGTTTCAGCCCCTACGAGCAGTACTTC. Translated: CASSIGSGFSPYEQYF.

CDR3 in amino acids: CASSVVVTGDNEQFF. In nucleotides, the CDR3 is TGTGCCAGCAGCGTAGTAGTTACAGGGGACAATGAGCAGTTCTTC. This chain joins TRBV9 and TRBJ2-1; 7 positions agree with TRBD1. Looked up from germline, CDR1 is SGDLS and CDR2 is YYNGEE. J gave up 5 bases and V 0 bases, and 5 bases lay outside the gene matches. CDR3 length: 15 residues.

This clonotype was seen more than once but under ten times. The J gene is TRBJ1-2, the V gene TRBV3-1; 8 nucleotides align to TRBD1. Germline V gene data show CDR1 as LGHDT and CDR2 as YNNKEL (reference sequence). The CDR3 sequence is 19 residues long. Trimming at V came to 4 bases and at J to 4 bases, leaving 20 bases not matched to a gene. The CDR3, as DNA: TGTGCCAGCAGCCCCTGGGCTACAGGGGGACTAAGTCAGACCTATGGCTACACCTTC. Translating it yields CASSPWATGGLSQTYGYTF. Supplemented by reference TRBV3-1 and TRBJ1-2, the full variable domain reads DTAVSQTPKYLVTQMGNDKSIKCEQNLGHDTMYWYKQDSKKFLKIMFSYNNKELIINETVPNRFSPKSPDKAHLNLHINSLELGDSAVYFCASSPWATGGLSQTYGYTFGSGTRLTVV.

The J gene is TRBJ2-4, the V gene TRBV16, with TRBD1 as a possible D gene (5 bases). Matching the DNA end better, TRBJ2-7 makes the J call doubtful. Per germline, CDR1 KGHSY and CDR2 FQNENV. CDR3 size: 14 residues. The CDR3 region has the DNA TGTGCCAGCAGCCATTACAGGTCCACCTACGAGCAGTACTTC. Translating gives CASSHYRSTYEQYF.